The 2 T cell receptor beta chains given below trace back to one sample, sequenced in a study of shared clonotypes between healthy human individuals. The naive CD8 fraction comprised CD45RO-negative cells positively selected for CCR7 and excluded terminally differentiated effector memory CD45RA+ cells. The repertoire was sequenced with immunoSEQ multiplex PCR; TCRdb's copy has only in-frame clones and lacks some. The sample contains hundreds of thousands of clones, approximately 95% of which appear only once. The sequenced sample consisted of naive CD8+ T cells sorted from blood. Receptors originate from a woman aged 25 to 39 in good health.

The chain joins TRBV15 to TRBJ1-5; 10 bases match TRBD1. The CDR3 consists of 16 residues. J gave up 5 bases and V 4 bases, and 8 bases lay outside the gene matches. The germline gives CDR1 LNHNV, CDR2 YYDKDF (reference sequence). The CDR3 loop reads CATSTNRDRGDQPQHF. In DNA, the CDR3 is TGTGCCACCAGCACAAACCGGGACAGGGGAGATCAGCCCCAGCATTTT.

V gene TRBV2 combines with J gene TRBJ2-7; unclear D gene. The ends were cut back, 1 base at V and 2 bases at J, with 12 bases in the middle. Germline V lookup: CDR1 SNHLY, CDR2 FYNNEI. The CDR3 length is 15 residues. Here the CDR3 DNA reads TGTGCCAGCAGTGAAGTTTCCCAGGCACCCTACGAGCAGTACTTC. Amino acid sequence: CASSEVSQAPYEQYF. Full variable domain (missing parts from reference TRBV2 and TRBJ2-7): EPEVTQTPSHQVTQMGQEVILRCVPISNHLYFYWYRQILGQKVEFLVSFYNNEISEKSEIFDDQFSVERPDGSNFTLKIRSTKLEDSAMYFCASSEVSQAPYEQYFGPGTRLTVT.